This paragraph covers one TCR beta chain sequence. What it binds is not known. The entry originates in a study of shared clonotypes between healthy human individuals. Whole-study context: Researchers drew samples from two women and a few men aged 18 to 49. Per donor, three plates held CD4 naive cells, three held CD4 memory, two held CD8 naive and one held CD8 memory.

General study findings and limits: Clonotypes shared by all four sorted-subset donors had higher generation probabilities than non-shared clonotypes.

Genomic DNA from each subset was divided evenly over several immunoSEQ plates. Generated by immunoSEQ multiplex PCR, the TCRdb table keeps only in-frame clones and is missing some. The table has more than 1,200,000 clones, 98% to 99% seen once. Germline V CDR1 and CDR2: MNHNY, SVGAGI (reference sequence). This CDR3 spans 12 amino acids. V was pared by 8 bases and J by 0 bases, with 7 bases between. Sequenced sample: naive CD4+ T cells sorted from blood. Documented subset: CD45RA+ positively selected. The chain joins TRBV6-6 to TRBJ1-1; no clear D. This receptor was identified in a young man in good health. Written as DNA, the CDR3 is TGTGCCAGCGGCAGAGTGAACACTGAAGCTTTCTTT. Translation gives CASGRVNTEAFF.